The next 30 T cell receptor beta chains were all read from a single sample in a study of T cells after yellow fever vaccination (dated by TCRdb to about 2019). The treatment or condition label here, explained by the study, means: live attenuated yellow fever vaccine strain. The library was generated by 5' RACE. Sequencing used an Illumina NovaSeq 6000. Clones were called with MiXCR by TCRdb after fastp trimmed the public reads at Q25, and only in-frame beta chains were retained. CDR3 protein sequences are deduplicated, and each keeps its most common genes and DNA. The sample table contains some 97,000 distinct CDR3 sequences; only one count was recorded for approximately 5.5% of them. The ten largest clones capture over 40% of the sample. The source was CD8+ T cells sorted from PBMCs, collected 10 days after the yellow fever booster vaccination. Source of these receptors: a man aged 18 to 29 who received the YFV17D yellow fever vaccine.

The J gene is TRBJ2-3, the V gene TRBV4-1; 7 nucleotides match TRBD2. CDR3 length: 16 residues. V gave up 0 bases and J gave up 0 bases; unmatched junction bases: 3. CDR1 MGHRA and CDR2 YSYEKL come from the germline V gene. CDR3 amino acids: CASSQDPSGSTDTQYF. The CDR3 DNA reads TGCGCCAGCAGCCAAGATCCTAGCGGAAGCACAGATACGCAGTATTTT.

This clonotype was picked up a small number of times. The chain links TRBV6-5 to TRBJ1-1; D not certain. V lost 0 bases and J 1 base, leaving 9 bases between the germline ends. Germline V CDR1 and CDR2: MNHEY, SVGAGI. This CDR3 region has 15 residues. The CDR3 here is CASSYSSPGNTEAFF. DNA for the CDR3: TGTGCCAGCAGTTACTCGAGTCCGGGGAACACTGAAGCTTTCTTT.

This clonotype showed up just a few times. CDR3 amino acids: CSVLEGRTGTDTQYF. CDR3 nucleotide sequence: TGCAGCGTCCTTGAGGGGCGGACAGGGACAGATACGCAGTATTTT. This chain joins TRBV29-1 and TRBJ2-3, with 8 bases identical to TRBD1. Germline V gene lookup returns CDR1 SQVTM and CDR2 ANQGSEA. This CDR3 is built from 15 residues. Trimming took 6 bases from V and 3 from J; bases not matched to a gene: 11.

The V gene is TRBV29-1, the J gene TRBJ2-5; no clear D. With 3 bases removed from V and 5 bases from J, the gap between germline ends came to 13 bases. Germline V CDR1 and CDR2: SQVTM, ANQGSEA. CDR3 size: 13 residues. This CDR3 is CSVEVLGYETQYF. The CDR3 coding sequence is TGCAGCGTTGAGGTTTTGGGTTATGAGACCCAGTACTTC. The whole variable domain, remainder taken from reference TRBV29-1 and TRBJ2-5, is SAVISQKPSRDICQRGTSLTIQCQVDSQVTMMFWYRQQPGQSLTLIATANQGSEATYESGFVIDKFPISRPNLTFSTLTVSNMSPEDSSIYLCSVEVLGYETQYFGPGTRLLVL.

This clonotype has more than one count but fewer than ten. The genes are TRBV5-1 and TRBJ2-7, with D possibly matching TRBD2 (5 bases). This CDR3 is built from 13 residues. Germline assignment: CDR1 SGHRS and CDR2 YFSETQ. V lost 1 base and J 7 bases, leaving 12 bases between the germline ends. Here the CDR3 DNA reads TGCGCCAGCAGCTTGACGGGGTTCGGGGAGCAGTACTTC. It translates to CASSLTGFGEQYF.

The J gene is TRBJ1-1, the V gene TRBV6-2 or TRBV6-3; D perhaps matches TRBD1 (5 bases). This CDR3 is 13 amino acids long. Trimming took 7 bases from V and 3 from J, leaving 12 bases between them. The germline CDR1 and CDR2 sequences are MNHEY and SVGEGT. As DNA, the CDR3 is TGTGCCAGCAATAAACGGGGGTACACTGAAGCTTTCTTT. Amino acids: CASNKRGYTEAFF.

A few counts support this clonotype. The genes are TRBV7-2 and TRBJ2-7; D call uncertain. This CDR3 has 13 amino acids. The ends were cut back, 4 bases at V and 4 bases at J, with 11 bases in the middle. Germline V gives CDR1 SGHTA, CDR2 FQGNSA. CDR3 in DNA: TGTGCCAGCAGCTCCGGACGGCGATACGAGCAGTACTTC. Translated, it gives CASSSGRRYEQYF.

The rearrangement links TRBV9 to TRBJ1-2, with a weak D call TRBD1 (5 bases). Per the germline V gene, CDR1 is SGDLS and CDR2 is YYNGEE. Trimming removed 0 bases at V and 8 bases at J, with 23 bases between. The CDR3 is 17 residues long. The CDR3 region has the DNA TGTGCCAGCAGCGTAGGGCAGACAGCGACTTCTCGTATGGGCTACACCTTC. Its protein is CASSVGQTATSRMGYTF.

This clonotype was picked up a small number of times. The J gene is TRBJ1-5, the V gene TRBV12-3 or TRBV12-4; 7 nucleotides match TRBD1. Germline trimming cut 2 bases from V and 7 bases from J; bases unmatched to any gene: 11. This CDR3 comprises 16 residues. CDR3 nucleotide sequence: TGTGCCAGCAGTTTATTGAGGGGGCCCGGGGGGCAGCCCCAGCATTTT. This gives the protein CASSLLRGPGGQPQHF.

The CDR3 loop is CASSAEQGSNTGELFF. The CDR3 DNA is TGTGCCAGCAGCGCAGAGCAGGGGTCGAACACCGGGGAGCTGTTTTTT. The V and J genes are TRBV7-9 and TRBJ2-2; weak D call: TRBD1 (6 bases). Per germline, CDR1 SEHNR and CDR2 FQNEAQ (reference sequence). The V end lost 5 bases, the J end lost 0 bases, and 13 bases lay between the germline ends. This CDR3 is built from 16 residues.

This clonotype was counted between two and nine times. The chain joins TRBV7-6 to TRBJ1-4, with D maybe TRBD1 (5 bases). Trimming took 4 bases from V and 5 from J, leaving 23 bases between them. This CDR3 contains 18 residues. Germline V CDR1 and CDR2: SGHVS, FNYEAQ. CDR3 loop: CASSSLLMGDRENEKLFF. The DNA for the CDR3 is TGTGCCAGCAGCTCCCTCTTGATGGGGGACCGGGAAAATGAAAAACTGTTTTTT.

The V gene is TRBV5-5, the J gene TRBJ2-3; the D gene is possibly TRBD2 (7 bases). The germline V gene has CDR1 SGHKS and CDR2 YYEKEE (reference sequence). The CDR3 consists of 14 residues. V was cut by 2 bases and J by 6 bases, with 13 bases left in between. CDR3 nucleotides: TGTGCCAGCAGCTTTTCGGGGGGCCTTGATACGCAGTATTTT. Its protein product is CASSFSGGLDTQYF.

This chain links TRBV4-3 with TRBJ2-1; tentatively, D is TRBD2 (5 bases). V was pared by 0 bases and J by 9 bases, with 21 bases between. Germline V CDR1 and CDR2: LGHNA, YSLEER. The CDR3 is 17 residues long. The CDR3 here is CASSQDGVLGLGTEQFF. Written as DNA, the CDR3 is TGCGCCAGCAGCCAAGATGGAGTATTAGGACTGGGTACTGAGCAGTTCTTC.

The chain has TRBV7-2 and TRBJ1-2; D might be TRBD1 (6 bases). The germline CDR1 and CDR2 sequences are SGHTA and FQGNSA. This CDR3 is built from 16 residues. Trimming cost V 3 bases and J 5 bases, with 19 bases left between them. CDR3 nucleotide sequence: TGTGCCAGCAGCTTCCCGGACAGACAAGTACTTTATGGCTACACCTTC. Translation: CASSFPDRQVLYGYTF.

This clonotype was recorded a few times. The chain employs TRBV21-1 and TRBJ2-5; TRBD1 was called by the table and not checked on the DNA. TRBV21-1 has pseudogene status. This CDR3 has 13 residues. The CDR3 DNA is TGTGCCAGCAGCAGGCAGGGGAGGGAGACCCAGTACTTC. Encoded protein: CASSRQGRETQYF.

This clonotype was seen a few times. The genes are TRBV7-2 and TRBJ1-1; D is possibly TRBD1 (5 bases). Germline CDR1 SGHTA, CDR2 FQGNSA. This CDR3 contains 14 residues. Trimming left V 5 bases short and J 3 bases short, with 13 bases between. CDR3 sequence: CASSPYRGDTEAFF. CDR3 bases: TGTGCCAGCAGCCCCTATAGAGGGGACACTGAAGCTTTCTTT. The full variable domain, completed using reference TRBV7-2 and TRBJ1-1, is GAGVSQSPSNKVTEKGKDVELRCDPISGHTALYWYRQSLGQGLEFLIYFQGNSAPDKSGLPSDRFSAERTGGSVSTLTIQRTQQEDSAVYLCASSPYRGDTEAFFGQGTRLTVV.

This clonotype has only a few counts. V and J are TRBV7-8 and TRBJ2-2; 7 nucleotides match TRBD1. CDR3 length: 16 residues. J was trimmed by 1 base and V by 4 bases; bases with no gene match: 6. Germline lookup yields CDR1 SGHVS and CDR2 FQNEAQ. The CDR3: CASSSSGQMNTGELFF. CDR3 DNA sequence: TGTGCCAGCAGCTCATCGGGACAGATGAACACCGGGGAGCTGTTTTTT.

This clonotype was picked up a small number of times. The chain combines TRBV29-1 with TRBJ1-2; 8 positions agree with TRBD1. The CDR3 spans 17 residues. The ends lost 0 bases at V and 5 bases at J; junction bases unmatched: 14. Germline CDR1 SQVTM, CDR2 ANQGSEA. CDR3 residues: CSVEEEGRGRVGYGYTF. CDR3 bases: TGCAGCGTTGAAGAGGAAGGCAGGGGGCGCGTAGGATATGGCTACACCTTC.

The CDR3 loop reads CASSIGTGGPEQFF. The CDR3 DNA sequence: TGTGCCAGTAGTATCGGGACAGGGGGCCCTGAGCAGTTCTTC. The chain links TRBV19 to TRBJ2-1; 12 positions agree with TRBD1. Germline assignment: CDR1 LNHDA and CDR2 SQIVND (reference sequence). Trimming removed 3 bases from V and 9 bases from J; junction bases left unmatched: 3. CDR3 size: 14 residues.

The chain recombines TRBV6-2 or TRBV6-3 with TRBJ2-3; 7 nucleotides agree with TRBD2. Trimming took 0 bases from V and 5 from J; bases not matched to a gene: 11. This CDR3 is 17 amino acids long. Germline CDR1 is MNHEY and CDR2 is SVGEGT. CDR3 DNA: TGTGCCAGCAGTTACTCCCCATCTAGCGGACTTATAGATACGCAGTATTTT. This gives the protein CASSYSPSSGLIDTQYF.

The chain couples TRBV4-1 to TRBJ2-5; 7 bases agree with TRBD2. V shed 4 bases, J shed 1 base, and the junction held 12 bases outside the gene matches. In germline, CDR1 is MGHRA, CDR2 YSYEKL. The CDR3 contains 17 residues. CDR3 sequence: CASSPKGRGGAQETQYF. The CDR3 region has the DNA TGCGCCAGCAGCCCTAAAGGGCGCGGGGGAGCCCAAGAGACCCAGTACTTC.

Here the CDR3 DNA reads TGTGCCACCAGTGTCACCCAGGGGACAGCGTACACCGGGGAGCTGTTTTTT. It codes for CATSVTQGTAYTGELFF. V gene TRBV24-1 combines with J gene TRBJ2-2, with 7 bases identical to TRBD1. This CDR3 is built from 17 residues. The V and J ends lost 5 bases and 3 bases, in that order; junction bases with no gene match: 11. CDR1 and CDR2 (germline): KGHDR, SFDVKD.

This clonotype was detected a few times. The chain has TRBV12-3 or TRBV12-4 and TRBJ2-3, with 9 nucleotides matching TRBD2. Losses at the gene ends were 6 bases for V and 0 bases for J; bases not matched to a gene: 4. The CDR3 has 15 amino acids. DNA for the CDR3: TGTGCCAGCAGCAAGCGGGGGGCCAGCACAGATACGCAGTATTTT. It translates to CASSKRGASTDTQYF.

The CDR3 region is CASSESLAGASTDTQYF. CDR3 coding DNA: TGTGCCAGCAGTGAATCCCTAGCGGGGGCTAGCACAGATACGCAGTATTTT. The chain carries TRBV2 and TRBJ2-3; 10 bases fit TRBD2. Germline CDR1 is SNHLY and CDR2 is FYNNEI. V was clipped by 2 bases and J by 0 bases; unmatched bases: 5. CDR3 length: 17 residues.

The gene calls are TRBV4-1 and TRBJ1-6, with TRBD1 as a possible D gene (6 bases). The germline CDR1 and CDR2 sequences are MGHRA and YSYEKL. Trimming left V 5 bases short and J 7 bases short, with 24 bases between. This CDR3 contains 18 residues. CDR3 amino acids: CASSFNPSTGQVNSPLHF. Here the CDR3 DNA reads TGCGCCAGCAGCTTTAATCCAAGTACGGGACAAGTAAATTCACCCCTCCACTTT.

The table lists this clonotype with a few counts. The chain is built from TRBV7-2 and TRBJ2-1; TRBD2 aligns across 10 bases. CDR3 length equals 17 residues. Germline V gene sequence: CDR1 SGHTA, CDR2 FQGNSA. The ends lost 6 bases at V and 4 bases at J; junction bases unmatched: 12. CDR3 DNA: TGTGCCAGCAGAACCTCACGGACTAGCGGAACGTACAATGAGCAGTTCTTC. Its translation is CASRTSRTSGTYNEQFF.

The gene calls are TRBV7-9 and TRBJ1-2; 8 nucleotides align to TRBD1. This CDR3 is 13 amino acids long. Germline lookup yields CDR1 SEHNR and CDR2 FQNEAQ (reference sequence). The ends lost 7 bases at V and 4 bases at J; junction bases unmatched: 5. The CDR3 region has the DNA TGTGCCAGCATGCCGGACAGGGTCTATGGCTACACCTTC. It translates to CASMPDRVYGYTF.

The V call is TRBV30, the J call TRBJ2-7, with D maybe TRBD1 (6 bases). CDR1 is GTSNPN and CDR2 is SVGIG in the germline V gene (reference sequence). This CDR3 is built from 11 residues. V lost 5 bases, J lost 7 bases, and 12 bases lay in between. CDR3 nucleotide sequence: TGTGCCTGGGGAAGTGGGACAGAGCAGTACTTC. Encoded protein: CAWGSGTEQYF.

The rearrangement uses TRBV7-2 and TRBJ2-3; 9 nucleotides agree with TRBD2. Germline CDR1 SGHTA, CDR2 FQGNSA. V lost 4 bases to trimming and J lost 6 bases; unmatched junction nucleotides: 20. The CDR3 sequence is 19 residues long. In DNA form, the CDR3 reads TGTGCCAGCAGCTCTCCCGGAGCGGGGGGCCCCGATGGGTGGGATACGCAGTATTTT. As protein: CASSSPGAGGPDGWDTQYF. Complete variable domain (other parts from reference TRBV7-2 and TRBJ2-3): GAGVSQSPSNKVTEKGKDVELRCDPISGHTALYWYRQSLGQGLEFLIYFQGNSAPDKSGLPSDRFSAERTGGSVSTLTIQRTQQEDSAVYLCASSSPGAGGPDGWDTQYFGPGTRLTVL.

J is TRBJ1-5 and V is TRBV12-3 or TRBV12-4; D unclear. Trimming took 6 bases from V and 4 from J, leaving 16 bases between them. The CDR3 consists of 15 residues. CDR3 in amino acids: CASSPRPEGNQPQHF. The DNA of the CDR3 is TGTGCCAGCAGCCCTAGACCCGAAGGAAATCAGCCCCAGCATTTT.